This T cell receptor (beta chain) originates from a study of control samples from healthy donors and cancer patients. Trimming left V 5 bases short and J 2 bases short, with 14 bases between. Germline V CDR1 and CDR2: LNHDA, SQIVND (reference sequence). CDR3 length: 15 residues. This clone was seen just once. Produced via immunoSEQ multiplex PCR; TCRdb's table is partial and in-frame only. The sample includes roughly 80,000 clones, roughly 88% seen only once; the top ten take around 5.4%. The rearrangement joins TRBV19 to TRBJ2-3; D is perhaps TRBD1 (6 bases). Sequencing input: blood. The sequence derives from a woman between 50 and 59 years old in good health. CDR3 protein: CASSPRGTATDTQYF. The DNA for the CDR3 is TGTGCCAGTAGTCCTAGGGGGACGGCCACAGATACGCAGTATTTT.